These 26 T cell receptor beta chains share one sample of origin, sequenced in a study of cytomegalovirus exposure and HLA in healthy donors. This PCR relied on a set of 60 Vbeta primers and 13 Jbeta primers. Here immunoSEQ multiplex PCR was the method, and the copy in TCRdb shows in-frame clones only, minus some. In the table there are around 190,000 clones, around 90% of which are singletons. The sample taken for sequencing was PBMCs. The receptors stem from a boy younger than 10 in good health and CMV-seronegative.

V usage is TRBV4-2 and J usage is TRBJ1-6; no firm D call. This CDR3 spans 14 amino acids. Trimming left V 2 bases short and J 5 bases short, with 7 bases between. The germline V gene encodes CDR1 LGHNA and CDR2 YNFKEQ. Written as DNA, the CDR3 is TGTGCCAGCAGCCAAACAGCAAATAATTCACCCCTCCACTTT. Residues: CASSQTANNSPLHF.

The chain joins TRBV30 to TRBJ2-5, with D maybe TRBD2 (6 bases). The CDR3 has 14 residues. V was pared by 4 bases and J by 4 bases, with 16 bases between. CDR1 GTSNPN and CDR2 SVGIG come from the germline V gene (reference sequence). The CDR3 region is CAWNLGGAGETQYF. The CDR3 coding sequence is TGTGCCTGGAACCTTGGAGGGGCGGGAGAGACCCAGTACTTC.

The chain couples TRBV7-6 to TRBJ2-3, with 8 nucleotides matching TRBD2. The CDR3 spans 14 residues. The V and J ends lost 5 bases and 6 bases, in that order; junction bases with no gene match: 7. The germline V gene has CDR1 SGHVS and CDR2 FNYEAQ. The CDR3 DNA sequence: TGTGCCAGCAGCCGCACTAGCGGTGGGGATACGCAGTATTTT. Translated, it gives CASSRTSGGDTQYF.

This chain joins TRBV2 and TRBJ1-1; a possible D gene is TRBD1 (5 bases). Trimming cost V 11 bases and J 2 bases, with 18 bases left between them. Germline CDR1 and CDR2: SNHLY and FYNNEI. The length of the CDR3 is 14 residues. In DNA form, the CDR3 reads TGTGCCGGACAACTAAAAGGCCGTAACACTGAAGCTTTCTTT. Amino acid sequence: CAGQLKGRNTEAFF.

The CDR3 DNA reads as TGTGCCAGCAGCACATCTTTCGAGGCTCGGGCTTTCTTT. Its protein is CASSTSFEARAFF. The chain couples TRBV28 to TRBJ1-1; D is unresolved. CDR3 length: 13 amino acids. V shed 6 bases and J shed 11 bases, with 19 bases lying between them. Germline V CDR1 and CDR2: MDHEN, SYDVKM.

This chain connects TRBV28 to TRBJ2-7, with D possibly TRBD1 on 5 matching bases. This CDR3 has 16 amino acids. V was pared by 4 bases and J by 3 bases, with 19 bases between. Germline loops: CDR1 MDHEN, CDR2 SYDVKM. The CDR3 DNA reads TGTGCCAGCAGTTCGCTCGACTCCCTCGACAGCTACGAGCAGTACTTC. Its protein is CASSSLDSLDSYEQYF.

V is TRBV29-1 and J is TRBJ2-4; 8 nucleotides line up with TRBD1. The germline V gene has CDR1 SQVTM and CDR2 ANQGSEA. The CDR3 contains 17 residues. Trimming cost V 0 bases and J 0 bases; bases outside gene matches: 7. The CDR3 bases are TGCAGCGTTGAAGATCCTCAGGGGGCCTTAGCCAAAAACATTCAGTACTTC. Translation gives CSVEDPQGALAKNIQYF. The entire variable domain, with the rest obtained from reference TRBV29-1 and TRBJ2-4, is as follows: SAVISQKPSRDICQRGTSLTIQCQVDSQVTMMFWYRQQPGQSLTLIATANQGSEATYESGFVIDKFPISRPNLTFSTLTVSNMSPEDSSIYLCSVEDPQGALAKNIQYFGAGTRLSVL.

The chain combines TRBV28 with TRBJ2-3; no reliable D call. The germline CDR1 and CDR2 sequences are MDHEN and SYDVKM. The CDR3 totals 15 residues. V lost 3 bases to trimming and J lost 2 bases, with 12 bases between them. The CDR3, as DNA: TGTGCCAGCAGTTTGGGCAGCCGTCACACAGATACGCAGTATTTT. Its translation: CASSLGSRHTDTQYF. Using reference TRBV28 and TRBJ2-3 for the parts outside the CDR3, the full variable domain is DVKVTQSSRYLVKRTGEKVFLECVQDMDHENMFWYRQDPGLGLRLIYFSYDVKMKEKGDIPEGYSVSREKKERFSLILESASTNQTSMYLCASSLGSRHTDTQYFGPGTRLTVL.

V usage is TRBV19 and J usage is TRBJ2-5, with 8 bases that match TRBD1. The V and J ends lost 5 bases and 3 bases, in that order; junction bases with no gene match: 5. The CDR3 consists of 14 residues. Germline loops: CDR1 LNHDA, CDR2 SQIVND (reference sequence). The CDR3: CASSRQGAEETQYF. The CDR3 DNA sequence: TGTGCCAGTAGTCGTCAGGGGGCAGAAGAGACCCAGTACTTC. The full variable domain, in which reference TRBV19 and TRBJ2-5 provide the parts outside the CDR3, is DGGITQSPKYLFRKEGQNVTLSCEQNLNHDAMYWYRQDPGQGLRLIYYSQIVNDFQKGDIAEGYSVSREKKESFPLTVTSAQKNPTAFYLCASSRQGAEETQYFGPGTRLLVL.

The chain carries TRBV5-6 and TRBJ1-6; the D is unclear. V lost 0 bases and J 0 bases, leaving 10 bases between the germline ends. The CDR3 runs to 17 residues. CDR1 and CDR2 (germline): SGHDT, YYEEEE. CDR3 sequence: CASSLASGSSYNSPLHF. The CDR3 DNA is TGTGCCAGCAGCTTGGCTTCGGGGAGCTCCTATAATTCACCCCTCCACTTT.

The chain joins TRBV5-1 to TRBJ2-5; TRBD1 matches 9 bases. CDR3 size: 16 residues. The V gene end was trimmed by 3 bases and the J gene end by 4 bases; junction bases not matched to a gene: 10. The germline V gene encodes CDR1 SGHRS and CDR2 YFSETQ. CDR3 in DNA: TGCGCCAGCAGCTGGCCGGGACAGGGAGATATAGAGACCCAGTACTTC. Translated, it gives CASSWPGQGDIETQYF.

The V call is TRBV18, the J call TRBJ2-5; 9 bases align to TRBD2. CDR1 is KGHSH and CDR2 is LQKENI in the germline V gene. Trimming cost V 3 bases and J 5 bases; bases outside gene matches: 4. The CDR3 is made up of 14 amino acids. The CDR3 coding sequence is TGTGCCAGCTCACCGGGACTAGCCCCCGAGACCCAGTACTTC. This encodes CASSPGLAPETQYF.

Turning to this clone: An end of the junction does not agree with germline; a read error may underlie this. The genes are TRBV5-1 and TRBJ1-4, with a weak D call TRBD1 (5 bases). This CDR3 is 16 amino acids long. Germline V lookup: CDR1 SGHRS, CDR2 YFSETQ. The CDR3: CANSGGEFTTNEKLFF. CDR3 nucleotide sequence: TGCGCCAACAGCGGGGGGGAATTTACAACTAATGAAAAACTGTTTTTT.

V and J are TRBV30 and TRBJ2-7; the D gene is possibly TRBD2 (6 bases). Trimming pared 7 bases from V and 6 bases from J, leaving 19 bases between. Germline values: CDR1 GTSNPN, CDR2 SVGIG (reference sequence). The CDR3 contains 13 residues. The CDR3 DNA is TGTGCCTTCGGAGGGGCGGCAGGGCGCGAGCAGTACTTC. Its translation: CAFGGAAGREQYF.

Here the CDR3 DNA reads TGTGCCAGCAGTTCCGGACCGGACAGGGGGACTGAAGCTTTCTTT. It encodes CASSSGPDRGTEAFF. The chain has TRBV28 and TRBJ1-1; TRBD1 agrees at 10 bases. The germline V gene encodes CDR1 MDHEN and CDR2 SYDVKM. The CDR3 has 15 residues. V was pared by 4 bases and J by 5 bases, with 7 bases of the junction left unmatched.

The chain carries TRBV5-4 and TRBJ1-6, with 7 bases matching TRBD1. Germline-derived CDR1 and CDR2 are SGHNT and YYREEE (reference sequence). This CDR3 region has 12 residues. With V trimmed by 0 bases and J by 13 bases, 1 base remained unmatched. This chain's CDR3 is CASSLETGPLHF. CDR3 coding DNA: TGTGCCAGCAGCTTGGAGACAGGGCCCCTCCACTTT. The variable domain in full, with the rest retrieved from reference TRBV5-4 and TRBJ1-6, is ETGVTQSPTHLIKTRGQQVTLRCSSQSGHNTVSWYQQALGQGPQFIFQYYREEENGRGNFPPRFSGLQFPNYSSELNVNALELDDSALYLCASSLETGPLHFGNGTRLTVT.

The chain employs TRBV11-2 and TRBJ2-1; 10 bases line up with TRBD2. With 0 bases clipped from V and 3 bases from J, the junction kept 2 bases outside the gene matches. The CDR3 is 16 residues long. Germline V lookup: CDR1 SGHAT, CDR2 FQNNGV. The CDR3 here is CASSLEGLANYNEQFF. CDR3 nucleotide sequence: TGTGCCAGCAGCTTAGAGGGACTAGCGAACTACAATGAGCAGTTCTTC.

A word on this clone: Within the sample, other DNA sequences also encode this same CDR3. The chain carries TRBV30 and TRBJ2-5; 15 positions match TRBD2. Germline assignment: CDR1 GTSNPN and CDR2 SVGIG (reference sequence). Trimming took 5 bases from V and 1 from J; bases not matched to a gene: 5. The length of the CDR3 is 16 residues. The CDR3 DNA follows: TGTGCCTGGTCCCCGGGACTAGCGGGGGGCCAAGAGACCCAGTACTTC. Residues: CAWSPGLAGGQETQYF.

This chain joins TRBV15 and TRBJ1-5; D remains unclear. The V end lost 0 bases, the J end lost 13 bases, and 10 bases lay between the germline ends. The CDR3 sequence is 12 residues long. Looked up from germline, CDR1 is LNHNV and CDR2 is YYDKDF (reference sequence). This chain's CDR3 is CATSRDREGQHF. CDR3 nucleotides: TGTGCCACCAGCAGAGATCGTGAGGGACAGCATTTT.

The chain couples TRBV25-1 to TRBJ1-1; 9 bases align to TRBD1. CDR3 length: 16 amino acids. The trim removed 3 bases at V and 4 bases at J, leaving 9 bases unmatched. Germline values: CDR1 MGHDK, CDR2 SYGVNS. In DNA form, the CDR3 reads TGTGCCAGCAGTGAGGACAGGGGTGTGGGTAGCACTGAAGCTTTCTTT. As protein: CASSEDRGVGSTEAFF. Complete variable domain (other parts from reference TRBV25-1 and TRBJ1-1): EADIYQTPRYLVIGTGKKITLECSQTMGHDKMYWYQQDPGMELHLIHYSYGVNSTEKGDLSSESTVSRIRTEHFPLTLESARPSHTSQYLCASSEDRGVGSTEAFFGQGTRLTVV.

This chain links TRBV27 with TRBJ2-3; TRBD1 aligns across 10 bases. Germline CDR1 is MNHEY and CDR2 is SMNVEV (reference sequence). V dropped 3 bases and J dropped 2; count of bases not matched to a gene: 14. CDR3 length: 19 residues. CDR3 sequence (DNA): TGTGCCAGCAGTTTTCGGGGACAGGGGCTCCAGGTTACCACAGATACGCAGTATTTT. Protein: CASSFRGQGLQVTTDTQYF.

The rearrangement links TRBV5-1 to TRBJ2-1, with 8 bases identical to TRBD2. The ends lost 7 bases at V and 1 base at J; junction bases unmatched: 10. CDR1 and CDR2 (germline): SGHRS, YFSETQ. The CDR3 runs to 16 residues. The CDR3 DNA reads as TGCGCCAGCGAGGTTGACGGGAGGGTTTCCTACAATGAGCAGTTCTTC. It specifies CASEVDGRVSYNEQFF.

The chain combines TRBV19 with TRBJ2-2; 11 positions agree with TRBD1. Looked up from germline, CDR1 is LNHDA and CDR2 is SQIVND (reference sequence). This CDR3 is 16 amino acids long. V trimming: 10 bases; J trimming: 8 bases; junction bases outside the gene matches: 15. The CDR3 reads CATSERTGGGSGELFF. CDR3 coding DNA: TGTGCCACGTCCGAACGGACAGGGGGCGGGTCAGGGGAGCTGTTTTTT.

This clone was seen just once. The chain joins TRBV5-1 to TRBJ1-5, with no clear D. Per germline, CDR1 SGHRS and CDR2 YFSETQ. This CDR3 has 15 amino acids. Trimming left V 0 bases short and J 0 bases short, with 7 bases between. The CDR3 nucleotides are TGCGCCAGCAGCTTGGGCCCGGGTAGCAATCAGCCCCAGCATTTT. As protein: CASSLGPGSNQPQHF.

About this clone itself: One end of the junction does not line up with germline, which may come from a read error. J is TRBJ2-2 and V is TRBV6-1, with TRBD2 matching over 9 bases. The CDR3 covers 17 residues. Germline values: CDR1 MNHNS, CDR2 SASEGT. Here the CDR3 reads CASSVNSGGPNTGELSF. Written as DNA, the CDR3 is TGTGCCAGCAGTGTGAACAGCGGGGGGCCGAACACCGGGGAGCTGTCTTTT.

CDR3 sequence (DNA): TGTGCCAGCAGGCCTAAAGACAGGAAGGATGGCTACACCTTC. It translates to CASRPKDRKDGYTF. The chain joins TRBV5-4 to TRBJ1-2; a possible D gene is TRBD1 (6 bases). The CDR3 runs to 14 residues. Trimming shortened V by 5 bases and J by 6 bases, and 17 bases separated the two germline ends. CDR1 is SGHNT and CDR2 is YYREEE in the germline V gene (reference sequence).